The present entry profiles one T cell receptor (beta chain) with its context. The record originates from a study of blood T cell repertoires in COVID-19. Turning to the study itself: The United States, Italy and Spain provided the acute and convalescent COVID-19 samples. In each case, the material was cDNA or gDNA derived from T cells, B-cell-depleted T cells, or PBMCs.

How the authors handled the data: For nucleated cells, counts were estimated from reference gene primer amplification. Libraries were prepared by immunoSEQ multiplex PCR; TCRdb keeps only in-frame clonotypes and omits some of them. V and J calls and clone size are as listed in that table; D and trimming were resolved from the DNA. Seen here are under 170,000 clones, 84% observed once, and the top ten hold less than 2.5%. Unmatched junction bases numbered 4, after V lost 8 bases and J lost 3 bases. CDR3 length: 12 amino acids. Germline CDR1 MDHEN, CDR2 SYDVKM. The TCR comes from a man aged 65 to 85 with acute or convalescent COVID-19. Sequencing was performed on peripheral blood. This chain links TRBV28 with TRBJ2-7; 7 bases align to TRBD1. CDR3 bases: TGTGCCAGCGCGACAGGGAACTACGAGCAGTACTTC. Protein product: CASATGNYEQYF.